These 20 T cell receptor beta chains were sequenced from one sample in a study of blood T cell repertoires in COVID-19. Only in-frame clones appear in the TCRdb table, and some are missing; sequencing was by immunoSEQ multiplex PCR. The sample gives some 120,000 clones, roughly 86% of which show up once; 4% to 5.5% is in the top ten. What was sequenced was peripheral blood. These receptors were collected from a man between 40 and 49 years old with acute or convalescent COVID-19.

The genes are TRBV10-3 and TRBJ2-3, with 11 bases identical to TRBD2. V lost 6 bases and J lost 4; bases outside the gene matches: 3. The CDR3 totals 14 residues. Germline V gives CDR1 ENHRY, CDR2 SYGVKD. The CDR3 protein is CAIRGLADPDTQYF. The CDR3 region has the DNA TGTGCCATCAGGGGACTAGCGGACCCAGATACGCAGTATTTT.

This clone has only a few counts. The gene calls are TRBV6-2 or TRBV6-3 and TRBJ2-5, with 8 bases lining up with TRBD2. This CDR3 comprises 16 residues. The germline V gene encodes CDR1 MNHEY and CDR2 SVGEGT. V was clipped by 0 bases and J by 4 bases; unmatched bases: 7. For the CDR3, the DNA is TGTGCCAGCAGTTACTCCGCGGGGGGTCTCGGAGAGACCCAGTACTTC. Protein: CASSYSAGGLGETQYF.

The J gene is TRBJ2-1, the V gene TRBV7-2; 8 bases are shared with TRBD2. Germline V CDR1 and CDR2: SGHTA, FQGNSA. This CDR3 has 14 residues. Trimming removed 4 bases from V and 7 bases from J; junction bases left unmatched: 6. The CDR3 region has the DNA TGTGCCAGCAGCTCTGCGGGACTAGGAAATGAGCAGTTCTTC. Translation gives CASSSAGLGNEQFF. Together with reference TRBV7-2 and TRBJ2-1, the CDR3 gives the full variable domain: GAGVSQSPSNKVTEKGKDVELRCDPISGHTALYWYRQSLGQGLEFLIYFQGNSAPDKSGLPSDRFSAERTGGSVSTLTIQRTQQEDSAVYLCASSSAGLGNEQFFGPGTRLTVL.

The genes are TRBV7-9 and TRBJ1-1; 11 bases match TRBD1. The germline CDR1 and CDR2 sequences are SEHNR and FQNEAQ (reference sequence). This CDR3 comprises 17 residues. The trim removed 3 bases at V and 3 bases at J, leaving 9 bases unmatched. The CDR3 sequence is CASSFGTGGLWDTEAFF. The DNA of the CDR3 is TGTGCCAGCAGCTTTGGGACAGGGGGTCTGTGGGACACTGAAGCTTTCTTT.

The chain links TRBV5-1 to TRBJ1-6; D possibly corresponds to TRBD1 (6 bases). The ends were cut back, 4 bases at V and 8 bases at J, with 19 bases in the middle. The germline V gene encodes CDR1 SGHRS and CDR2 YFSETQ. The CDR3 runs to 16 residues. CDR3 loop: CASSPGRGGRDSPLHF. As DNA, the CDR3 is TGCGCCAGCAGCCCAGGACGGGGGGGGCGGGATTCACCCCTCCACTTT.

This chain uses TRBV6-1 with TRBJ2-6; tentatively, D is TRBD1 (5 bases). Trimming left V 0 bases short and J 2 bases short, with 5 bases between. The germline gives CDR1 MNHNS, CDR2 SASEGT. The CDR3 consists of 15 residues. The CDR3 protein is CASSEAGAGANVLTF. The DNA of the CDR3 is TGTGCCAGCAGTGAAGCAGGGGCTGGGGCCAACGTCCTGACTTTC.

This clone was found a few times. The V and J genes are TRBV3-1 (or the pseudogene TRBV3-2) and TRBJ2-2; D gene unclear. This CDR3 contains 12 residues. Trimming stripped 3 bases from V and 7 bases from J, with 6 bases between. CDR1 LGHDT and CDR2 YNNKEL come from the germline V gene (reference sequence). The CDR3 DNA reads as TGTGCCAGCAGCCATCTCAGCGGGGAGCTGTTTTTT. Its protein product is CASSHLSGELFF.

Worth noting for this clone: Other DNA sequences in this specimen translate into the identical CDR3. The chain employs TRBV9 and TRBJ2-3, with 12 bases that match TRBD2. Germline CDR1 SGDLS, CDR2 YYNGEE. The trim removed 0 bases at V and 4 bases at J, leaving 6 bases unmatched. This CDR3 has 17 residues. CDR3 residues: CASSVDPSGGAADTQYF. The CDR3 nucleotides are TGTGCCAGCAGCGTAGATCCTAGCGGGGGGGCCGCAGATACGCAGTATTTT.

The V gene is TRBV5-1, the J gene TRBJ2-3, with TRBD1 matching over 7 bases. The V and J ends lost 0 bases and 6 bases, in that order; junction bases with no gene match: 4. CDR1 SGHRS and CDR2 YFSETQ come from the germline V gene. The CDR3 consists of 14 residues. The CDR3 region has the DNA TGCGCCAGCAGCTTGGGGCAGGGGGTGGATACGCAGTATTTT. This sequence encodes CASSLGQGVDTQYF.

CDR3 sequence: CATSSPRGGLTPEAFF. CDR3 DNA: TGTGCCACCAGCAGTCCCCGAGGAGGGTTAACGCCTGAAGCTTTCTTT. This rearrangement joins TRBV15 to TRBJ1-1; D gene uncertain. Deletions cut 3 bases from V and 6 bases from J, with 20 bases between. The CDR3 loop spans 16 amino acids. Germline-derived CDR1 and CDR2 are LNHNV and YYDKDF (reference sequence).

The gene calls are TRBV20-1 and TRBJ1-1; 11 nucleotides align to TRBD1. The CDR3 length is 14 residues. The J segment lost 3 bases and the V segment lost 3 bases, leaving 3 bases of the junction unmatched. Germline-derived CDR1 and CDR2 are DFQATT and SNEGSKA (reference sequence). Here the CDR3 DNA reads TGCAGTGCTAGTGGGACAGGGGGGGACACTGAAGCTTTCTTT. This codes for CSASGTGGDTEAFF.

The chain joins TRBV19 to TRBJ2-7, with 10 positions matching TRBD2. The germline gives CDR1 LNHDA, CDR2 SQIVND (reference sequence). The CDR3 consists of 14 residues. V trimming: 5 bases; J trimming: 4 bases; junction bases outside the gene matches: 5. The CDR3 region has the DNA TGTGCCAGTAGTCCCTGGACTAGCGGATACGAGCAGTACTTC. Residues: CASSPWTSGYEQYF.

The chain recombines TRBV7-6 with TRBJ2-2; maybe TRBD2 (5 bases). With 6 bases removed from V and 0 bases from J, the gap between germline ends came to 8 bases. The CDR3 is 14 residues long. Germline loops: CDR1 SGHVS, CDR2 FNYEAQ. CDR3 DNA: TGTGCCAGCAGGGACTCACCGAACACCGGGGAGCTGTTTTTT. Translated, it gives CASRDSPNTGELFF. Full variable domain (rest looked up from reference TRBV7-6 and TRBJ2-2): GAGVSQSPRYKVTKRGQDVALRCDPISGHVSLYWYRQALGQGPEFLTYFNYEAQQDKSGLPNDRFSAERPEGSISTLTIQRTEQRDSAMYRCASRDSPNTGELFFGEGSRLTVL.

This clone occurred once. The chain couples TRBV18 to TRBJ1-2; D possibly corresponds to TRBD1 (6 bases). This CDR3 has 14 residues. CDR1 and CDR2 (germline): KGHSH, LQKENI. With 4 bases removed from V and 6 bases from J, the gap between germline ends came to 15 bases. CDR3 nucleotide sequence: TGTGCCAGCTCACAGAGGTCAGGGGACGATGGCTACACCTTC. This sequence encodes CASSQRSGDDGYTF.

V and J are TRBV13 and TRBJ1-5; a possible D gene is TRBD1 (6 bases). V dropped 1 base and J dropped 1 base, with 8 bases sitting between them. Germline V gene lookup returns CDR1 PRHDT and CDR2 FYEKMQ (reference sequence). The CDR3 spans 15 residues. The CDR3 DNA reads TGTGCCAGCAGCTTAGCCAGGGGAAGCAATCAGCCCCAGCATTTT. Its protein is CASSLARGSNQPQHF. Using reference TRBV13 and TRBJ1-5 for the parts outside the CDR3, the full variable domain is AAGVIQSPRHLIKEKRETATLKCYPIPRHDTVYWYQQGPGQDPQFLISFYEKMQSDKGSIPDRFSAQQFSDYHSELNMSSLELGDSALYFCASSLARGSNQPQHFGDGTRLSIL.

This clone has a single count. The rearrangement uses TRBV7-2 and TRBJ1-5; D gene ambiguous. The CDR3 loop spans 15 amino acids. CDR1 SGHTA and CDR2 FQGNSA come from the germline V gene. V was shortened by 1 base and J by 5 bases, with 12 bases between the two germline ends. The CDR3 bases are TGTGCCAGCAGCTTAGTGAGGAGCAGCCATCAGCCCCAGCATTTT. Translated: CASSLVRSSHQPQHF.

This rearrangement joins TRBV10-1 to TRBJ2-1; no firm D call. Trimming removed 3 bases at V and 8 bases at J, with 8 bases between. The CDR3 consists of 12 residues. The V gene's germline CDR1 is WNHNN and CDR2 SYGVQD (reference sequence). Here the CDR3 DNA reads TGCGCCAGCAGTGACAACGGTCATGAGCAGTTCTTC. Its protein is CASSDNGHEQFF.

This CDR3 is CAWSAGQGRATNEKLFF. The CDR3 nucleotides read TGTGCCTGGAGTGCCGGACAGGGTAGGGCAACTAATGAAAAACTGTTTTTT. The rearrangement links TRBV30 to TRBJ1-4; 8 positions agree with TRBD1. With V trimmed by 1 base and J by 0 bases, 7 bases remained unmatched. Germline CDR1 reads GTSNPN; CDR2 reads SVGIG (reference sequence). The CDR3 sequence is 17 residues long.

V gene TRBV2 combines with J gene TRBJ2-6; 9 nucleotides line up with TRBD2. After removal of 6 bases from V and 3 bases from J, the junction contained 9 bases not matched to a gene. CDR3 length: 17 amino acids. Germline V gene data show CDR1 as SNHLY and CDR2 as FYNNEI. The CDR3 sequence is CASRWGGRAVGANVLTF. DNA for the CDR3: TGTGCCAGCAGGTGGGGCGGGAGGGCCGTTGGGGCCAACGTCCTGACTTTC. Supplemented by reference TRBV2 and TRBJ2-6, the full variable domain reads EPEVTQTPSHQVTQMGQEVILRCVPISNHLYFYWYRQILGQKVEFLVSFYNNEISEKSEIFDDQFSVERPDGSNFTLKIRSTKLEDSAMYFCASRWGGRAVGANVLTFGAGSRLTVL.

This sequence joins TRBV9 and TRBJ1-1; TRBD1 matches 9 bases. Germline trimming cut 4 bases from V and 5 bases from J; bases unmatched to any gene: 9. The CDR3 is 15 amino acids. Germline V gene sequence: CDR1 SGDLS, CDR2 YYNGEE. The CDR3 loop is CASSPLHRGLTEAFF. The CDR3 region has the DNA TGTGCCAGCAGCCCCTTACACAGGGGGCTAACTGAAGCTTTCTTT.